Below are 18 T cell receptor beta chains sequenced from a single sample in a study of breast tumors, draining lymph nodes, adjacent tissues. Axillary draining lymph nodes of breast cancer patients supplied the node samples. TCRdb reanalysed the multiplex PCR reads using MiXCR and keeps one entry per CDR3 protein. The top ten hold under 4.5% of the sample, which has roughly 220,000 distinct CDR3 sequences, around 34% seen once. The sequencing sample was made of axillary lymph node tissue. These receptors were taken from a female donor with breast cancer. Some clones in this sample may be carry-over from other donors' samples.

This clonotype was recorded at least ten times. The CDR3 coding sequence is TGTGCCAGCAGCTTAGGATCCCCCCAAAATTCACCCCTCCACTTT. Its translation: CASSLGSPQNSPLHF. The chain joins TRBV7-2 to TRBJ1-6, with D uncertain. The CDR3 contains 15 residues. Germline V gene lookup returns CDR1 SGHTA and CDR2 FQGNSA. V shed 1 base and J shed 7 bases, with 11 bases lying between them.

This clonotype was found many times. V usage is TRBV20-1 and J usage is TRBJ1-6; D gene ambiguous. Trimming removed 3 bases from V and 0 bases from J, with 12 bases in between. The germline CDR1 and CDR2 sequences are DFQATT and SNEGSKA (reference sequence). CDR3 length: 16 amino acids. The DNA of the CDR3 is TGCAGTGCTAGGATAGGGCAAAGCTCCTATAATTCACCCCTCCACTTT. Its protein product is CSARIGQSSYNSPLHF.

The chain uses TRBV28 and TRBJ2-7, with a tentative D call TRBD2 (6 bases). V lost 3 bases, J lost 0 bases, and 21 bases lay in between. Germline CDR1 reads MDHEN; CDR2 reads SYDVKM. The length of the CDR3 is 18 residues. The chain's CDR3 is CASSFVGGWAHSSYEQYF. As DNA, the CDR3 is TGTGCCAGCAGTTTCGTGGGGGGTTGGGCTCACAGCTCCTACGAGCAGTACTTC.

The chain is built from TRBV5-1 and TRBJ1-4; D may be TRBD1 (5 bases). V was cut by 0 bases and J by 7 bases, with 16 bases left in between. The V gene's germline CDR1 is SGHRS and CDR2 YFSETQ. The CDR3 contains 16 residues. The CDR3 nucleotides are TGCGCCAGCAGCTTGGGGACGACTAGCGGGGGTGAAAAACTGTTTTTT. Its protein is CASSLGTTSGGEKLFF.

The V and J genes are TRBV6-2 or TRBV6-3 and TRBJ1-5, with 8 bases aligning to TRBD1. Per germline, CDR1 MNHEY and CDR2 SVGEGT. J was trimmed by 4 bases and V by 7 bases; bases with no gene match: 9. The CDR3 totals 15 residues. The CDR3 sequence: CASIRPGGKNQPQHF. The CDR3 DNA reads as TGTGCCAGCATTCGCCCAGGGGGCAAGAATCAGCCCCAGCATTTT.

Only one count was recorded for this clonotype. CDR3 loop: CASLGSSYNEQFF. The CDR3, as DNA: TGTGCCAGCTTGGGTAGCTCCTACAATGAGCAGTTCTTC. This chain links TRBV25-1 with TRBJ2-1; D uncertain. Germline V CDR1 and CDR2: MGHDK, SYGVNS. The V end was cut by 8 bases, the J end by 0 bases, with 8 bases between. The CDR3 length is 13 residues.

The chain recombines TRBV7-2 with TRBJ1-1, with D possibly being TRBD1 (6 bases). Per the germline V gene, CDR1 is SGHTA and CDR2 is FQGNSA. The CDR3 length is 14 residues. With 4 bases removed from V and 0 bases from J, the gap between germline ends came to 9 bases. The DNA of the CDR3 is TGTGCCAGCAGCTACACAGGGATGAACACTGAAGCTTTCTTT. Translation gives CASSYTGMNTEAFF.

Many counts were recorded for this clonotype. At one of its ends the junction is not consistent with the germline gene, which may arise from a read error. The chain joins TRBV6-6 to TRBJ1-6; D remains unclear. CDR1 and CDR2 from the germline V gene are MNHNY and SVGAGI (reference sequence). The length of the CDR3 is 16 residues. The CDR3 nucleotides read TGTGCCAGCAGTCTGCCTGAGGGCGTAGATAATTCGCCCCTCCACTTT. As protein: CASSLPEGVDNSPLHF.

This chain uses TRBV24-1 with TRBJ1-2; 7 nucleotides line up with TRBD1. The germline V gene encodes CDR1 KGHDR and CDR2 SFDVKD. J was trimmed by 0 bases and V by 7 bases; bases with no gene match: 1. CDR3 length: 13 amino acids. CDR3 sequence: CATSRGANYGYTF. The CDR3 region has the DNA TGTGCCACCAGCAGGGGGGCTAACTATGGCTACACCTTC.

This clonotype qualifies as medium-sized. The chain carries TRBV2 and TRBJ2-7; 7 nucleotides align to TRBD1. Germline-derived CDR1 and CDR2 are SNHLY and FYNNEI. V gave up 7 bases and J gave up 4 bases; unmatched junction bases: 10. The CDR3 runs to 14 residues. CDR3 sequence: CASILSRDSYEQYF. In nucleotides, the CDR3 is TGTGCCAGCATCCTGTCCCGGGACAGTTACGAGCAGTACTTC.

As concerns this clonotype: Compared with germline, one end of the junction differs, possibly owing to a read error. The gene calls are TRBV5-1 and TRBJ2-5, with D perhaps matching TRBD2 (7 bases). This CDR3 region has 16 residues. Germline assignment: CDR1 SGHRS and CDR2 YFSETQ. DNA for the CDR3: TGCGCCAGCAGCGAGGGAGGGGCAGGGGAATTGAAGACCCGGTACTTC. The encoded protein is CASSEGGAGELKTRYF.

This clonotype was seen many times. The chain is built from TRBV11-2 and TRBJ1-6; D may be TRBD1 (5 bases). V was cut by 5 bases and J by 8 bases, with 10 bases left in between. The CDR3 is 13 residues long. The germline V gene has CDR1 SGHAT and CDR2 FQNNGV. The chain's CDR3 is CASSDRTYSPLHF. CDR3 nucleotide sequence: TGTGCCAGCAGCGACCGGACATATTCACCCCTCCACTTT.

The table lists this clonotype with many counts. The gene calls are TRBV5-1 and TRBJ1-2; 7 bases align to TRBD1. Looked up from germline, CDR1 is SGHRS and CDR2 is YFSETQ. The CDR3 is 15 residues long. Trimming cost V 2 bases and J 2 bases; bases outside gene matches: 6. Written as DNA, the CDR3 is TGCGCCAGCAGCTTTAGACAGGGAAGGAACTATGGCTACACCTTC. It specifies CASSFRQGRNYGYTF.

Only one count was recorded for this clonotype. The chain joins TRBV2 to TRBJ2-7, with D perhaps assigned TRBD1 or TRBD2 (5 bases each). The CDR3 is made up of 12 amino acids. The V gene lost 4 bases and the J gene lost 6 bases, with 10 bases spanning the gap. Germline V gene lookup returns CDR1 SNHLY and CDR2 FYNNEI. CDR3 protein: CASSVGTPEQYV. The DNA for the CDR3 is TGTGCCAGCAGTGTCGGGACCCCCGAGCAGTACGTC.

In its sample, this clonotype was seen a few times. A much larger clone sits a single nucleotide away, making a read error possible. The V call is TRBV20-1, the J call TRBJ1-5; tentative D call: TRBD1 (5 bases). The CDR3 sequence is 14 residues long. In germline, CDR1 is DFQATT, CDR2 SNEGSKA (reference sequence). The DNA of the CDR3 is TGCAGTGCAGATCCCGGGGGTAACAATCGGCCCCAGCATTTT. Its protein product is CSADPGGNNRPQHF.

About this clonotype: This may be a read error: a much more frequent sequence differs by one nucleotide. The V gene is TRBV10-2, the J gene TRBJ2-1; possibly TRBD2 for D (5 bases). The germline gives CDR1 WSHSY, CDR2 SAAADI. The CDR3 is 14 amino acids. The chain's CDR3 is CASTGPGDYNEQSF. CDR3 sequence (DNA): TGCGCCAGCACGGGCCCAGGAGACTACAATGAGCAGTCCTTC.

Note on this clonotype: Compared with germline, one end of the junction differs, possibly owing to a read error. This chain uses TRBV6-6 with TRBJ2-5, with D possibly matching TRBD2 (6 bases). The CDR3 contains 19 residues. Per germline, CDR1 MNHNY and CDR2 SVGAGI (reference sequence). The CDR3 region has the DNA TGTGCCAGCAGTCACTCGGGAGACTACGAGCAGTACTTCCAAGAGACCCAGTACTTC. It encodes CASSHSGDYEQYFQETQYF.

At least ten counts were recorded for this clonotype. V gene TRBV7-9 combines with J gene TRBJ1-4; D may be TRBD1 (5 bases). The germline CDR1 and CDR2 sequences are SEHNR and FQNEAQ (reference sequence). The ends were cut back, 3 bases at V and 8 bases at J, with 13 bases in the middle. The CDR3 is 14 residues long. In DNA, the CDR3 is TGTGCCAGCAGCTTTCCGGGGCTCGGGGAAAAACTGTTTTTT. It translates to CASSFPGLGEKLFF.